These 25 T cell receptor beta chains originate from one sample sequenced in a study of a mutant IDH1 vaccine in newly diagnosed glioma. Assay: immunoSEQ multiplex PCR; the TCRdb copy retains only in-frame clones and omits some. The sample lists 110,000 or so clones; about 90% were seen once. For these TCRs, the target antigens are not known. This sample's time point: week 11, during vaccination. Doses of 300 ug of mutant IDH1 20-mer peptide were given with topical imiquimod. Sequenced material: PBMCs, taken from a glioma patient whose treatment included an IDH1 peptide vaccine. The receptors derive from a woman aged 50 to 60 with glioma.

The V gene is TRBV5-4, the J gene TRBJ2-1, with D perhaps TRBD1 or TRBD2 (6 bases each). Germline CDR1 SGHNT, CDR2 YYREEE (reference sequence). The CDR3 runs to 16 residues. V gave up 4 bases and J gave up 4 bases, with 18 bases separating them. This CDR3 is CASSAGGGTPYNEQFF. Written as DNA, the CDR3 is TGTGCCAGCAGCGCTGGGGGCGGGACCCCATACAATGAGCAGTTCTTC.

V usage is TRBV29-1 and J usage is TRBJ1-1; perhaps TRBD1 as D (6 bases). The CDR3 length is 13 residues. Germline CDR1 reads SQVTM; CDR2 reads ANQGSEA. V dropped 7 bases and J dropped 1 base, with 13 bases sitting between them. The CDR3 here is CSARPDRNTEAFF. The CDR3 coding sequence is TGCAGCGCCCGCCCGGACAGGAACACTGAAGCTTTCTTT.

The chain couples TRBV6-5 to TRBJ2-7; TRBD2 matches at 7 bases. Per germline, CDR1 MNHEY and CDR2 SVGAGI. The CDR3 length is 15 residues. The trim removed 2 bases at V and 0 bases at J, leaving 4 bases unmatched. The CDR3 protein is CASSYVSSGSYEQYF. The CDR3 nucleotides read TGTGCCAGCAGTTACGTTTCTAGCGGCTCCTACGAGCAGTACTTC.

This chain connects TRBV4-2 to TRBJ1-5; D is possibly TRBD1 (5 bases). The CDR3 consists of 15 residues. The V gene's germline CDR1 is LGHNA and CDR2 YNFKEQ. With 2 bases removed from V and 0 bases from J, the gap between germline ends came to 8 bases. CDR3 protein: CASSQQGRSNQPQHF. CDR3 coding DNA: TGTGCCAGCAGCCAACAGGGACGTAGCAATCAGCCCCAGCATTTT.

The V gene is TRBV27, the J gene TRBJ2-7, with D possibly being TRBD1 or TRBD2 (5 bases each). The CDR3 is made up of 15 amino acids. Trimming cost V 0 bases and J 7 bases, with 16 bases left between them. CDR1 is MNHEY and CDR2 is SMNVEV in the germline V gene (reference sequence). The CDR3 DNA follows: TGTGCCAGCAGTTTATCCGCGGGCAGGGTTGGAGAGCAGTACTTC. It encodes CASSLSAGRVGEQYF.

The chain has TRBV7-9 and TRBJ2-1, with D possibly being TRBD2 (6 bases). Per the germline V gene, CDR1 is SEHNR and CDR2 is FQNEAQ (reference sequence). This CDR3 has 15 residues. The ends were cut back, 5 bases at V and 5 bases at J, with 16 bases in the middle. CDR3 loop: CASSQGGTLNNEQFF. CDR3 sequence (DNA): TGTGCCAGCAGCCAAGGTGGGACTTTGAACAATGAGCAGTTCTTC. Variable domain in full (rest from reference TRBV7-9 and TRBJ2-1): DTGVSQNPRHKITKRGQNVTFRCDPISEHNRLYWYRQTLGQGPEFLTYFQNEAQLEKSRLLSDRFSAERPKGSFSTLEIQRTEQGDSAMYLCASSQGGTLNNEQFFGPGTRLTVL.

This rearrangement joins TRBV5-8 to TRBJ2-7; 8 nucleotides align to TRBD2. The CDR3 has 20 amino acids. Germline V CDR1 and CDR2: SGHTS, YDEGEE. Trimming took 4 bases from V and 0 from J; bases not matched to a gene: 21. CDR3 sequence: CASSTYFAAVGSGSSYEQYF. In nucleotides, the CDR3 is TGTGCCAGCAGCACCTATTTCGCGGCCGTGGGGAGCGGGAGCTCCTACGAGCAGTACTTC. The whole variable domain, remainder taken from reference TRBV5-8 and TRBJ2-7, is EAGVTQSPTHLIKTRGQQATLRCSPISGHTSVYWYQQALGLGLQFLLWYDEGEERNRGNFPPRFSGRQFPNYSSELNVNALELEDSALYLCASSTYFAAVGSGSSYEQYFGPGTRLTVT.

The chain links TRBV7-2 to TRBJ2-7; 12 bases fit TRBD2. The CDR3 loop spans 13 amino acids. Germline V gives CDR1 SGHTA, CDR2 FQGNSA. V lost 8 bases to trimming and J lost 9 bases; unmatched junction nucleotides: 8. The CDR3 sequence: CASGGLAGKGQYF. The CDR3 nucleotides read TGTGCCAGCGGTGGACTAGCGGGAAAGGGGCAGTACTTC.

This chain joins TRBV7-9 and TRBJ2-1; D gene uncertain. V lost 3 bases and J lost 10, with 7 bases in between. Germline V lookup: CDR1 SEHNR, CDR2 FQNEAQ (reference sequence). This CDR3 contains 11 residues. The CDR3 spells CASSFRGEQFF. CDR3 sequence (DNA): TGTGCCAGCAGCTTCCGAGGAGAGCAGTTCTTC.

The chain joins TRBV19 to TRBJ2-5; the D is unclear. In germline, CDR1 is LNHDA, CDR2 SQIVND (reference sequence). V lost 0 bases and J 2 bases, leaving 7 bases between the germline ends. The CDR3 totals 14 residues. The CDR3 nucleotides are TGTGCCAGTAGTATAGATGAAGAACAAGAGACCCAGTACTTC. Protein: CASSIDEEQETQYF.

The chain combines TRBV5-6 with TRBJ2-1, with 7 nucleotides matching TRBD2. From germline, CDR1 is SGHDT and CDR2 YYEEEE. CDR3 length: 16 residues. The ends lost 4 bases at V and 0 bases at J; junction bases unmatched: 7. This CDR3 reads CASSPPGGSSYNEQFF. CDR3 in DNA: TGTGCCAGCAGCCCTCCAGGCGGGAGCTCCTACAATGAGCAGTTCTTC.

V gene TRBV6-6 combines with J gene TRBJ1-5, with 8 positions matching TRBD1. CDR3 length equals 14 residues. Germline CDR1 and CDR2: MNHNY and SVGAGI (reference sequence). J gave up 7 bases and V 5 bases, and 7 bases lay outside the gene matches. The CDR3 reads CASSTGQGDQPQHF. The CDR3, as DNA: TGTGCCAGCAGTACAGGACAGGGAGACCAGCCCCAGCATTTT.

The chain carries TRBV19 and TRBJ2-7; possibly TRBD2 for D (5 bases). Germline-derived CDR1 and CDR2 are LNHDA and SQIVND (reference sequence). V lost 4 bases and J 2 bases, leaving 12 bases between the germline ends. The CDR3 covers 14 residues. The CDR3 is CASSSGPTPYEQYF. CDR3 bases: TGTGCCAGTAGTAGCGGGCCAACTCCCTACGAGCAGTACTTC.

The chain has TRBV5-1 and TRBJ1-1, with 11 bases that match TRBD1. This CDR3 contains 16 residues. V lost 4 bases, J lost 0 bases, and 5 bases stayed unmatched. Looked up from germline, CDR1 is SGHRS and CDR2 is YFSETQ. Here the CDR3 DNA reads TGCGCCAGCAGCAGGACAGGGGGCTCGATGAACACTGAAGCTTTCTTT. This gives the protein CASSRTGGSMNTEAFF.

V gene TRBV6-5 combines with J gene TRBJ2-3; 9 nucleotides match TRBD2. The CDR3 is 15 residues long. J was trimmed by 2 bases and V by 6 bases; bases with no gene match: 6. From germline, CDR1 is MNHEY and CDR2 SVGAGI. Here the CDR3 reads CASRLSGRVTDTQYF. For the CDR3, the DNA is TGTGCCAGCAGACTTAGCGGGAGAGTCACAGATACGCAGTATTTT.

This chain joins TRBV5-8 and TRBJ2-4, with TRBD1 as a possible D gene (6 bases). CDR3 length: 16 amino acids. Germline CDR1 and CDR2: SGHTS and YDEGEE. Deletions cut 4 bases from V and 1 base from J, with 15 bases between. CDR3 loop: CASSKHRVGAKNIQYF. For the CDR3, the DNA is TGTGCCAGCAGCAAACACAGGGTCGGGGCCAAAAACATTCAGTACTTC. Supplemented by reference TRBV5-8 and TRBJ2-4, the full variable domain reads EAGVTQSPTHLIKTRGQQATLRCSPISGHTSVYWYQQALGLGLQFLLWYDEGEERNRGNFPPRFSGRQFPNYSSELNVNALELEDSALYLCASSKHRVGAKNIQYFGAGTRLSVL.

J is TRBJ1-2 and V is TRBV19; 7 positions agree with TRBD1. The CDR3 loop spans 12 amino acids. CDR1 is LNHDA and CDR2 is SQIVND in the germline V gene (reference sequence). The V gene end was trimmed by 3 bases and the J gene end by 8 bases; junction bases not matched to a gene: 3. The CDR3 sequence is CASSILTGGYTF. CDR3 DNA: TGTGCCAGTAGTATCCTGACAGGGGGCTACACCTTC.

This chain joins TRBV27 and TRBJ1-1; the D is unclear. Germline values: CDR1 MNHEY, CDR2 SMNVEV (reference sequence). The CDR3 totals 15 residues. V was trimmed by 2 bases and J by 5 bases, leaving 15 bases between them. Written as DNA, the CDR3 is TGTGCCAGCAGTTTAGATCTACAGCACCGTACTGAAGCTTTCTTT. This encodes CASSLDLQHRTEAFF.

V and J are TRBV18 and TRBJ2-1; 8 bases are shared with TRBD2. Germline V gene sequence: CDR1 KGHSH, CDR2 LQKENI. V lost 2 bases, J lost 2 bases, and 5 bases stayed unmatched. The CDR3 consists of 16 residues. The CDR3: CASSPRAGGPYNEQFF. The CDR3 DNA reads TGTGCCAGCTCACCAAGGGCGGGAGGCCCCTACAATGAGCAGTTCTTC.

This chain links TRBV6-6 with TRBJ2-2; possible D gene TRBD2, 5 bases. Germline loops: CDR1 MNHNY, CDR2 SVGAGI (reference sequence). CDR3 length: 15 amino acids. The ends were cut back, 6 bases at V and 3 bases at J, with 14 bases in the middle. The chain's CDR3 is CASSQEALDTGELFF. The CDR3 nucleotides are TGTGCCAGCAGCCAGGAGGCCCTGGACACCGGGGAGCTGTTTTTT.

This clone has a single count. The genes are TRBV5-1 and TRBJ1-1; D unclear. CDR1 is SGHRS, CDR2 YFSETQ, per germline. Trimming removed 4 bases at V and 5 bases at J, with 9 bases between. The length of the CDR3 is 12 residues. Here the CDR3 reads CASSEGGTEAFF. The CDR3 DNA follows: TGCGCCAGCAGCGAGGGCGGGACTGAAGCTTTCTTT.

This clone was seen more than once but under ten times. The V call is TRBV5-1, the J call TRBJ2-7, with 8 bases matching TRBD1. Germline V gives CDR1 SGHRS, CDR2 YFSETQ. Trimming cost V 4 bases and J 1 base; bases outside gene matches: 4. The CDR3 has 14 residues. CDR3 protein: CASSPRTGSYEQYF. The CDR3, as DNA: TGCGCCAGCAGCCCTCGGACAGGGTCCTACGAGCAGTACTTC.

The CDR3 loop is CASSPNQAVGDTGELFF. CDR3 nucleotides: TGTGCCAGCTCACCAAATCAGGCAGTTGGGGACACCGGGGAGCTGTTTTTT. This sequence joins TRBV18 and TRBJ2-2; D is ambiguous. Trimming removed 2 bases at V and 3 bases at J, with 16 bases between. This CDR3 has 17 amino acids. Germline-derived CDR1 and CDR2 are KGHSH and LQKENI.

The chain has TRBV19 and TRBJ1-4; D not resolved. The germline V gene encodes CDR1 LNHDA and CDR2 SQIVND (reference sequence). The CDR3 covers 16 residues. Trimming left V 3 bases short and J 8 bases short, with 19 bases between. The CDR3 sequence is CASSMVLTMLGEKLFF. The CDR3 coding sequence is TGTGCCAGTAGTATGGTTCTTACTATGTTGGGGGAAAAACTGTTTTTT.

The CDR3 nucleotides are TGCGCCAGCAGCCAAGTAAGACAGGGTAAAGCTTTCTTT. Translating it yields CASSQVRQGKAFF. The chain has TRBV4-1 and TRBJ1-1; the match to TRBD1 covers 7 bases. J lost 9 bases, V lost 1 base, and 5 bases had no gene match. This CDR3 has 13 amino acids. Germline CDR1 is MGHRA and CDR2 is YSYEKL.